This T cell receptor (beta chain) stems from a study of blood T cell repertoires in COVID-19 (dated by TCRdb to about 2020). Concerning the study at large: Samples from collaborators originated in the United States, Italy and Spain and spanned both the acute and convalescent phases of COVID-19. The repertoires were made available in a free public database intended to serve as a resource for research on the immune response to SARS-CoV-2. The prospective study material was composed of cDNA or gDNA derived from T cells, B-cell-depleted T cells, or PBMCs. Where available, HLA class I and class II types were taken from metadata supplied by the sample provider and were not determined by assay-based typing. Sample metadata almost always included a de-identified subject ID, COVID-19 status, age in years and sex. Samples were obtained from the ongoing ImmuneRACE study (first 160 participants) and from some 1,200 subjects provided by 6 global collaborators. Deeply sampled blood TCRbeta repertoires from subjects exposed to, actively infected with, or recovered from COVID-19 were included in the dataset. Overall study outcomes, separate from this receptor: How much clinical and demographic metadata was included differed by source and by participant, and the metadata was provided uncurated.

CDR1 and CDR2, looked up from the germline V gene, are SGHTA and FQGNSA. The CDR3, cysteine through phenylalanine, is 13 amino acids long. Left in the record is the CDR3 DNA by itself, 39 bases read in frame from the first base. V loses 10 bases of germline sequence and J loses 2 bases, and the interval between the two ends is 13 bases. A single count supports this clone. No antigen is known for it. No base qualities exist here, and no much larger clone lies one base off it. TCRbeta CDR3 regions were amplified from genomic DNA by means of the immunoSEQ Assay, a bias-controlled multiplex PCR. From the authors' description of their analysis: The number of nucleated cells in each sample was estimated by amplification of reference gene primers within the assay. Sequence reads were collapsed and filtered to measure the absolute abundance of every unique TCRbeta CDR3 rearrangement. For each sample, productive Simpson clonality was calculated as the square root of Simpson's diversity index across productive rearrangements. The table was pulled from immuneACCESS by TCRdb, which kept in-frame rearrangements only. Such tables lose some clones; where checked, under half of the loss comes from unresolved V genes, and the rest has no known cause. V and J calls plus clone size are reproduced from that table; the DNA served to infer D and trimming. Present in this sample are around 130,000 clones, 82% of which were seen just once. The top ten hold more than 4.5% of the sample.

Each collaborating institution followed its own protocols to collect whole blood in K2EDTA tubes. Collaborator samples were shipped for TCRbeta analysis as frozen whole blood, isolated PBMCs, or DNA extracted from either sample type. The specimen sequenced was peripheral blood. The receptor was derived from a woman between 65 and 79 years old with acute or convalescent COVID-19. The sequence joins TRBV7-2 to TRBJ2-3, with no confidently assigned D gene. The CDR3 reads CATSTGLTDTQYF. The sequenced DNA: TGTGCCACCTCGACGGGTCTCACAGATACGCAGTATTTT.